This T cell receptor (beta chain) was identified in a study of Graves' ophthalmopathy and Graves' hyperthyroidism. RNA transcripts yielded amplified TCR beta CDR3 regions. After a first-round RT-PCR with HTBI primers, a second-round multiplex PCR was run. One entry per CDR3 protein, called by TCRdb with MiXCR from the multiplex PCR reads. The sample carries a few hundred thousand distinct CDR3 sequences, 15% recorded once. Between the trimmed V and J ends, which lost 6 bases and 5 bases, there was a span of 13 bases. Germline CDR1 and CDR2: GTSNPN and SVGIG (reference sequence). The CDR3 is 12 amino acids.

The chain recombines TRBV30 with TRBJ2-5, with D perhaps given as TRBD1 or TRBD2 (5 bases each). Sequencing was done on a sample of peripheral blood. This sequence was found in a woman between 18 and 29 years old with stable Graves' hyperthyroidism. CDR3 bases: TGTGCCTGCCTCTCGGGACGGGAGACCCAGTACTTC. This encodes CACLSGRETQYF.